This T cell receptor (beta chain) was sequenced during a study of beta chain features in type 1 diabetes. Overall study results and limits: For Type 1 diabetes patients, all four CD4+ subsets carried TCRB CDR3s that were moderately but significantly shorter.

This clone was counted only a few times. Its antigen is not known. This CDR3 is built from 14 residues. The germline CDR1 and CDR2 sequences are SGDLS and YYNGEE. V shed 0 bases and J shed 3 bases, with 8 bases lying between them. Expressed TCRB transcripts were sequenced because the isolated RNA had all been reverse transcribed beforehand. Sequenced by immunoSEQ multiplex PCR; TCRdb stores in-frame clones only, minus some. The sample holds a few hundred thousand clones, less than 15% seen once. Sequencing was carried out using naive CD4+ T cells from blood. V and J are TRBV9 and TRBJ2-3; D gene unclear. The TCR sequence derives from a woman aged 18-29 years with type 1 diabetes. The CDR3 sequence: CASSVDLRTDTQYF. CDR3 coding DNA: TGTGCCAGCAGCGTAGATCTTCGTACAGATACGCAGTATTTT.